Following are 24 T cell receptor beta chains from one sample sequenced in a study of T cell changes during pregnancy in multiple sclerosis. TCRdb's copy holds only in-frame clones and misses some; the assay was immunoSEQ multiplex PCR. This table has around 62,000 clones, around 89% appearing once. The input for sequencing was peripheral blood, taken in the first trimester of pregnancy. The source of these receptors is a female donor with multiple sclerosis, enrolled in a pregnancy study.

The V gene is TRBV7-2, the J gene TRBJ1-2, with D maybe TRBD1 (5 bases). Deletions cut 5 bases from V and 8 bases from J, with 12 bases between. The CDR3 is made up of 12 amino acids. Germline V gene data show CDR1 as SGHTA and CDR2 as FQGNSA. The CDR3 protein is CASSQGGDGYTF. CDR3 coding DNA: TGTGCCAGCAGCCAGGGAGGGGACGGCTACACCTTC.

The V call is TRBV10-1, the J call TRBJ2-1, with 14 bases identical to TRBD2. V trimming: 1 base; J trimming: 5 bases; junction bases outside the gene matches: 4. Germline V gene data show CDR1 as WNHNN and CDR2 as SYGVQD (reference sequence). This CDR3 is 17 amino acids long. The CDR3 coding sequence is TGCGCCAGCAGTGAGTTAGAGACTAGCGGGAGGGACAATGAGCAGTTCTTC. Translation gives CASSELETSGRDNEQFF.

This chain joins TRBV10-2 and TRBJ1-1, with D uncertain. The germline CDR1 and CDR2 sequences are WSHSY and SAAADI. This CDR3 has 12 residues. Between the trimmed V and J ends, which lost 7 bases and 5 bases, there was a span of 11 bases. The CDR3 bases are TGCGCCAGCACCCCGGGTGAAACTGAAGCTTTCTTT. Amino acids: CASTPGETEAFF.

The chain has TRBV9 and TRBJ1-1; 7 positions match TRBD1. V dropped 6 bases and J dropped 3; count of bases not matched to a gene: 11. Per germline, CDR1 SGDLS and CDR2 YYNGEE. The CDR3 loop spans 15 amino acids. CDR3 sequence: CASTPGGHPDTEAFF. In DNA, the CDR3 is TGTGCCAGCACCCCAGGGGGACACCCAGACACTGAAGCTTTCTTT.

The chain recombines TRBV7-9 with TRBJ2-2; D ambiguous. Per the germline V gene, CDR1 is SEHNR and CDR2 is FQNEAQ (reference sequence). This CDR3 spans 15 amino acids. V was clipped by 4 bases and J by 0 bases, with 9 bases between them. The CDR3 reads CASSSRASNTGELFF. The CDR3 DNA sequence: TGTGCCAGCAGCTCACGAGCGTCGAACACCGGGGAGCTGTTTTTT.

The rearrangement links TRBV4-2 to TRBJ2-7; 7 bases are a match to TRBD2. Germline trimming cut 1 base from V and 5 bases from J; bases unmatched to any gene: 11. Germline V lookup: CDR1 LGHNA, CDR2 YNFKEQ. This CDR3 contains 16 residues. The CDR3 nucleotides read TGTGCCAGCAGCCAAGTTGGCGGGGGAGGAGGCCACGAGCAGTACTTC. Its protein product is CASSQVGGGGGHEQYF.

This chain connects TRBV7-3 to TRBJ2-3; D possibly corresponds to TRBD1 (7 bases). The germline gives CDR1 SGHTA, CDR2 FQGTGA. V shed 5 bases and J shed 1 base, with 25 bases lying between them. The CDR3 runs to 19 residues. CDR3 region: CASSLRQGPNSSGTDTQYF. DNA for the CDR3: TGTGCCAGCAGCCTTAGACAGGGACCGAATTCTAGCGGCACAGATACGCAGTATTTT.

The V and J genes are TRBV11-2 and TRBJ2-1; D is ambiguous. Germline V CDR1 and CDR2: SGHAT, FQNNGV. V lost 3 bases and J lost 4, with 7 bases in between. There are 13 residues in the CDR3. The CDR3 DNA follows: TGTGCCAGCAGCTTGGCCAGTTACAATGAGCAGTTCTTC. Residues: CASSLASYNEQFF.

The chain couples TRBV5-1 to TRBJ1-3; the match to TRBD1 covers 10 bases. CDR3 length: 15 amino acids. With V trimmed by 4 bases and J by 4 bases, 5 bases remained unmatched. CDR1 is SGHRS and CDR2 is YFSETQ in the germline V gene. The chain's CDR3 is CASSLGQGEGNTIYF. CDR3 DNA sequence: TGCGCCAGCAGCCTAGGACAGGGGGAAGGAAACACCATATATTTT.

The chain combines TRBV2 with TRBJ2-7, with a possible D match to TRBD2 (6 bases). The CDR3 runs 13 residues. Germline V lookup: CDR1 SNHLY, CDR2 FYNNEI. Deletions cut 8 bases from V and 7 bases from J, with 18 bases between. This CDR3 is CASLEGHRGEQYF. CDR3 nucleotides: TGTGCCAGCCTTGAAGGACATCGGGGGGAGCAGTACTTC.

This rearrangement joins TRBV5-1 to TRBJ2-7, with D uncertain. Trimming took 4 bases from V and 2 from J, leaving 10 bases between them. Germline assignment: CDR1 SGHRS and CDR2 YFSETQ. There are 13 residues in the CDR3. CDR3: CASSAGWAYEQYF. The CDR3 coding sequence is TGCGCCAGCAGCGCAGGATGGGCCTACGAGCAGTACTTC. Full variable domain (missing parts from reference TRBV5-1 and TRBJ2-7): KAGVTQTPRYLIKTRGQQVTLSCSPISGHRSVSWYQQTPGQGLQFLFEYFSETQRNKGNFPGRFSGRQFSNSRSEMNVSTLELGDSALYLCASSAGWAYEQYFGPGTRLTVT.

V is TRBV9 and J is TRBJ1-1; D not certain. CDR1 is SGDLS, CDR2 YYNGEE, per germline. The ends were cut back, 2 bases at V and 4 bases at J, with 12 bases in the middle. The CDR3 is 14 residues long. The chain's CDR3 is CASSVFSMSTEAFF. The CDR3, as DNA: TGTGCCAGCAGCGTTTTCTCCATGAGCACTGAAGCTTTCTTT.

The chain combines TRBV30 with TRBJ1-2; no reliable D call. The V and J ends lost 0 bases and 0 bases respectively, with 14 bases between them. The CDR3 is made up of 16 amino acids. Germline assignment: CDR1 GTSNPN and CDR2 SVGIG (reference sequence). CDR3 sequence reads: CAWSVGRNFPNYGYTF. The DNA for the CDR3 is TGTGCCTGGAGTGTGGGGAGAAACTTCCCTAACTATGGCTACACCTTC.

In the case of this clone: Given the absence of the conserved phenylalanine or tryptophan at the CDR3 end, a read error is likely. The chain is built from TRBV4-3 and TRBJ1-1; D possibly corresponds to TRBD1 (6 bases). The V end was cut by 0 bases, the J end by 8 bases, with 10 bases between. CDR3 length equals 13 residues. Per the germline V gene, CDR1 is LGHNA and CDR2 is YSLEER. The CDR3 sequence: CASSQDPRGEAFL. DNA of the CDR3: TGCGCCAGCAGCCAAGATCCCAGGGGCGAAGCTTTCCTT.

The CDR3 loop reads CASSLGVGGDEAFF. For the CDR3, the DNA is TGTGCCAGCAGCTTAGGCGTAGGGGGGGACGAAGCTTTCTTT. The chain has TRBV7-9 and TRBJ1-1, with D perhaps TRBD1 (6 bases). The CDR3 is made up of 14 amino acids. With 1 base removed from V and 8 bases from J, the gap between germline ends came to 14 bases. Germline assignment: CDR1 SEHNR and CDR2 FQNEAQ (reference sequence).

This chain joins TRBV5-6 and TRBJ1-1; D possibly corresponds to TRBD1 (6 bases). Germline assignment: CDR1 SGHDT and CDR2 YYEEEE. The CDR3 spans 15 residues. The V gene lost 2 bases and the J gene lost 0 bases, with 11 bases spanning the gap. The CDR3 protein is CASSFAAGVNTEAFF. DNA for the CDR3: TGTGCCAGCAGCTTCGCCGCAGGGGTGAACACTGAAGCTTTCTTT.

The rearrangement links TRBV30 to TRBJ2-5; 10 positions match TRBD1. V was clipped by 4 bases and J by 11 bases; unmatched bases: 10. The germline gives CDR1 GTSNPN, CDR2 SVGIG (reference sequence). The CDR3 runs to 13 residues. CDR3 nucleotide sequence: TGTGCCTGGATACCCGGACAGGGGGGGGAGCAGTACTTC. Protein: CAWIPGQGGEQYF.

The J gene is TRBJ1-2, the V gene TRBV30; D uncertain. Trimming took 4 bases from V and 3 from J, leaving 15 bases between them. This CDR3 region has 14 residues. Germline CDR1 and CDR2: GTSNPN and SVGIG (reference sequence). The CDR3 DNA follows: TGTGCCTGGAAATTGGCGGCGGCACACTATGGCTACACCTTC. It translates to CAWKLAAAHYGYTF.

The chain uses TRBV4-1 and TRBJ1-2; TRBD1 matches 8 bases. Looked up from germline, CDR1 is MGHRA and CDR2 is YSYEKL. The CDR3 covers 19 residues. Trimming cost V 1 base and J 3 bases; bases outside gene matches: 16. The CDR3 nucleotides are TGCGCCAGCAGCCAAGGAAGTAGTTACCTGGACAGGGAGTACTATGGCTACACCTTC. Its translation: CASSQGSSYLDREYYGYTF.

The chain joins TRBV20-1 to TRBJ1-2; D is unclear. Germline V CDR1 and CDR2: DFQATT, SNEGSKA (reference sequence). Between the trimmed V and J ends, which lost 5 bases and 8 bases, there was a span of 12 bases. There are 11 residues in the CDR3. For the CDR3, the DNA is TGCAGTGCTTCAGAGACTGTCGGCTACACCTTC. It encodes CSASETVGYTF.

CDR3 bases: TGTGCCATCAAGGGTAGCGGGAAGAAAAATGAGCAGTTCTTC. Amino acids: CAIKGSGKKNEQFF. V gene TRBV10-3 combines with J gene TRBJ2-1; 8 bases align to TRBD2. With 7 bases clipped from V and 7 bases from J, the junction kept 9 bases outside the gene matches. CDR3 length equals 14 residues. CDR1 ENHRY and CDR2 SYGVKD come from the germline V gene.

This clone was seen just once. The rearrangement uses TRBV5-6 and TRBJ2-7; the D gene is possibly TRBD2 (5 bases). Germline V CDR1 and CDR2: SGHDT, YYEEEE. CDR3 length equals 15 residues. The germline V and J ends were trimmed by 4 bases and 9 bases, with 23 bases remaining between them. Here the CDR3 DNA reads TGTGCCAGCAGCCTAGGAGGTGCGGACTGGGTGGGGCAGTACTTC. This encodes CASSLGGADWVGQYF.

J is TRBJ1-4 and V is TRBV4-1, with 7 nucleotides matching TRBD1. Germline V CDR1 and CDR2: MGHRA, YSYEKL. V dropped 3 bases and J dropped 0; count of bases not matched to a gene: 13. The CDR3 sequence is 19 residues long. CDR3 nucleotide sequence: TGCGCCAGCAGCCAGGTAGGTGACAGGGTCTATTCAACTAATGAAAAACTGTTTTTT. Residues: CASSQVGDRVYSTNEKLFF.

V is TRBV30 and J is TRBJ1-4, with TRBD1 matching over 10 bases. The V segment lost 5 bases and the J segment 6 bases; nucleotides outside the gene matches: 3. The CDR3 length is 13 residues. Looked up from germline, CDR1 is GTSNPN and CDR2 is SVGIG (reference sequence). The CDR3 is CAWRQGAYEKLFF. The CDR3 DNA is TGTGCCTGGCGACAGGGGGCTTATGAAAAACTGTTTTTT.